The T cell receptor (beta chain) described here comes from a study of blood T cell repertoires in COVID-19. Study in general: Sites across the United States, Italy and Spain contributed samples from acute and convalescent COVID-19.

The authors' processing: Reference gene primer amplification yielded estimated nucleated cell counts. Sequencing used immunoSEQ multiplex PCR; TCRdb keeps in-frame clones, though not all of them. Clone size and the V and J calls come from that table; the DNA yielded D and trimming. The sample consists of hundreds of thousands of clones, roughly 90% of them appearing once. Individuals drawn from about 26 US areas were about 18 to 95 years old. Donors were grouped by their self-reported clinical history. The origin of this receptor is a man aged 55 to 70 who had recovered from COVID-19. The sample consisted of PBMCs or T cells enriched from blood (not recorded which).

As DNA, the CDR3 is TGCAGCGTTGAGACTAGCTCCTACAATGAGCAGTTCTTC. Translated, it gives CSVETSSYNEQFF. The chain combines TRBV29-1 with TRBJ2-1; possibly TRBD2 for D (6 bases). Germline CDR1 and CDR2: SQVTM and ANQGSEA. The CDR3 runs to 13 residues. The germline V and J ends were trimmed by 3 bases and 0 bases, with 6 bases remaining between them.